These T cell receptor beta chains were read from a single sample in a study of blood T cell repertoires in COVID-19. Some clones are missing from TCRdb's copy, which holds only in-frame ones; the method was immunoSEQ multiplex PCR. The sample lists tens of thousands of clones, about 88% occurring once. The material sequenced was peripheral blood. The receptors stem from a human donor in a cohort sampled during active COVID-19. Each CDR3 is given with its conserved first and last residue. The order of the fields is clone size, CDR3 length, J gene, D gene, V gene, CDR3 protein, CDR3 DNA. The D gene is left open where the match is weak. Clone size is shown for a subset of rows, as once, few, many or a class of expanded clone.

size: .; length: 16; J: TRBJ2-7; D: .; V: TRBV4-1; CDR3: CASSQGWLQGPYEQYF; DNA: TGCGCCAGCAGCCAAGGCTGGTTGCAGGGCCCCTACGAGCAGTACTTC
size: .; length: 14; J: TRBJ2-7; D: TRBD1; V: TRBV28; CDR3: CASSFQGQGNEQYF; DNA: TGTGCCAGCAGTTTCCAGGGACAGGGCAACGAGCAGTACTTC
size: .; length: 15; J: TRBJ2-5; D: TRBD2; V: TRBV6-5; CDR3: CASSPWGGSGETQYF; DNA: TGTGCCAGCAGCCCCTGGGGGGGGTCTGGGGAGACCCAGTACTTC
size: .; length: 16; J: TRBJ2-5; D: TRBD2; V: TRBV5-4; CDR3: CASSPRLAGDTETQYF; DNA: TGTGCCAGCAGCCCCCGACTAGCGGGAGACACGGAGACCCAGTACTTC
size: .; length: 15; J: TRBJ2-5; D: TRBD2; V: TRBV9; CDR3: CASSVGLAAQETQYF; DNA: TGTGCCAGCAGCGTAGGACTAGCGGCACAAGAGACCCAGTACTTC
size: .; length: 14; J: TRBJ2-1; D: TRBD2; V: TRBV5-1; CDR3: CASSSGTSGNEQFF; DNA: TGCGCCAGCAGTTCCGGGACTAGCGGCAATGAGCAGTTCTTC
size: .; length: 12; J: TRBJ2-7; D: .; V: TRBV20-1; CDR3: CSAIDRTYEQYF; DNA: TGCAGTGCTATTGACAGGACCTACGAGCAGTACTTC
size: .; length: 14; J: TRBJ2-1; D: .; V: TRBV29-1; CDR3: CSAEGTVGGGEQFF; DNA: TGCAGCGCCGAGGGGACAGTGGGGGGTGGTGAGCAGTTCTTC
size: .; length: 15; J: TRBJ2-1; D: TRBD2; V: TRBV19; CDR3: CASSIGSGPGNEQFF; DNA: TGTGCCAGTAGTATTGGTAGCGGGCCAGGGAATGAGCAGTTCTTC
size: .; length: 15; J: TRBJ1-3; D: TRBD1; V: TRBV30; CDR3: CAWEALTGPGNTIYF; DNA: TGTGCCTGGGAGGCCTTGACAGGGCCTGGAAACACCATATATTTT
size: .; length: 12; J: TRBJ1-6; D: .; V: TRBV7-2; CDR3: CASSPSETVLHF; DNA: TGTGCCAGCAGTCCTTCGGAGACAGTGCTCCACTTT
size: .; length: 14; J: TRBJ1-4; D: TRBD1; V: TRBV6-5; CDR3: CASGPGQGEGKLFF; DNA: TGTGCCAGCGGCCCGGGACAGGGGGAGGGAAAACTGTTTTTT
size: .; length: 13; J: TRBJ1-1; D: .; V: TRBV18; CDR3: CASSRLRATEAFF; DNA: TGTGCCAGCTCACGCCTGCGTGCCACTGAAGCTTTCTTT
size: .; length: 14; J: TRBJ2-3; D: TRBD2; V: TRBV2; CDR3: CASSDGRAPDTQYF; DNA: TGTGCCAGCAGTGACGGGAGGGCCCCAGATACGCAGTATTTT
size: .; length: 16; J: TRBJ2-1; D: TRBD1; V: TRBV24-1; CDR3: CATSDAGQVPHNEQFF; DNA: TGTGCCACCAGTGACGCGGGACAGGTCCCTCACAATGAGCAGTTCTTC
size: .; length: 14; J: TRBJ2-1; D: .; V: TRBV3-1/TRBV3-2; CDR3: CASSQRAGNNEQFF; DNA: TGTGCCAGCAGCCAACGGGCGGGAAACAATGAGCAGTTCTTC
size: .; length: 16; J: TRBJ2-1; D: TRBD2; V: TRBV5-5; CDR3: CASSSGLAVSYNEQFF; DNA: TGTGCCAGCAGCTCGGGACTAGCGGTGTCCTACAATGAGCAGTTCTTC
size: .; length: 15; J: TRBJ2-5; D: .; V: TRBV7-9; CDR3: CASSFTGRGQETQYF; DNA: TGTGCCAGCAGCTTTACAGGGAGAGGGCAAGAGACCCAGTACTTC
size: .; length: 12; J: TRBJ2-2; D: .; V: TRBV19; CDR3: CASSPRYGELFF; DNA: TGTGCCAGTAGTCCCCGTTACGGGGAGCTGTTTTTT
size: .; length: 16; J: TRBJ1-1; D: .; V: TRBV7-2; CDR3: CASSPGGGGRNTEAFF; DNA: TGTGCCAGCAGCCCTGGGGGCGGGGGGCGGAACACTGAAGCTTTCTTT
size: .; length: 14; J: TRBJ2-2; D: .; V: TRBV28; CDR3: CASSYAGNTGELFF; DNA: TGTGCCAGCAGTTATGCAGGGAACACCGGGGAGCTGTTTTTT
size: .; length: 14; J: TRBJ2-5; D: .; V: TRBV5-1; CDR3: CASSLAGVGETQYF; DNA: TGCGCCAGCAGCTTGGCCGGGGTAGGAGAGACCCAGTACTTC
size: .; length: 16; J: TRBJ2-3; D: .; V: TRBV7-2; CDR3: CASSLLGAGGTDTQYF; DNA: TGTGCCAGCAGCTTATTGGGAGCGGGCGGCACAGATACGCAGTATTTT
size: .; length: 15; J: TRBJ1-6; D: .; V: TRBV7-2; CDR3: CASSLLLMSDSPLHF; DNA: TGTGCCAGCAGCTTACTTCTGATGAGTGATTCACCCCTCCACTTT
size: .; length: 16; J: TRBJ1-5; D: .; V: TRBV28; CDR3: CASTYRRAGGNQPQHF; DNA: TGTGCCAGCACCTACCGCCGGGCAGGGGGCAATCAGCCCCAGCATTTT
size: .; length: 14; J: TRBJ1-4; D: .; V: TRBV6-5; CDR3: CASSNGQPNEKLFF; DNA: TGTGCCAGCAGCAACGGACAGCCAAATGAAAAACTGTTTTTT
size: .; length: 15; J: TRBJ1-1; D: TRBD1; V: TRBV6-6; CDR3: CASSFETGRNTEAFF; DNA: TGTGCCAGCAGTTTCGAGACAGGGAGGAACACTGAAGCTTTCTTT
size: .; length: 16; J: TRBJ2-6; D: TRBD2; V: TRBV28; CDR3: CASTTGGLEGANVLTF; DNA: TGTGCCAGCACAACGGGGGGGCTTGAAGGGGCCAACGTCCTGACTTTC
size: .; length: 15; J: TRBJ2-7; D: TRBD1; V: TRBV27; CDR3: CASSAAGGYGYEQYF; DNA: TGTGCCAGCAGTGCCGCAGGGGGCTATGGCTACGAGCAGTACTTC
size: .; length: 15; J: TRBJ2-5; D: TRBD1; V: TRBV10-3; CDR3: CAINGKQGAQETQYF; DNA: TGTGCCATCAACGGAAAACAGGGGGCCCAAGAGACCCAGTACTTC
size: .; length: 13; J: TRBJ1-1; D: .; V: TRBV20-1; CDR3: CSASQQMNTEAFF; DNA: TGCAGTGCTAGTCAACAAATGAACACTGAAGCTTTCTTT
size: .; length: 17; J: TRBJ2-3; D: TRBD2; V: TRBV19; CDR3: CASSRPSAGGPTDTQYF; DNA: TGTGCCAGTAGTAGGCCAAGCGCGGGAGGTCCCACAGATACGCAGTATTTT
size: .; length: 14; J: TRBJ2-5; D: .; V: TRBV5-1; CDR3: CASSLASGAETQYF; DNA: TGCGCCAGCAGCTTGGCCAGTGGGGCGGAGACCCAGTACTTC
size: .; length: 12; J: TRBJ2-1; D: .; V: TRBV11-2; CDR3: CASSPYSPEQFF; DNA: TGTGCCAGCAGCCCCTACTCCCCTGAGCAGTTCTTC
size: .; length: 14; J: TRBJ2-7; D: TRBD2; V: TRBV3-1/TRBV3-2; CDR3: CASSQDSLAGVQYF; DNA: TGTGCCAGCAGCCAAGATTCCCTAGCGGGAGTTCAGTACTTC
size: .; length: 13; J: TRBJ2-1; D: .; V: TRBV1; CDR3: CTPPGNSYNEQFF; DNA: TGCACCCCGCCGGGGAACTCCTACAATGAGCAGTTCTTC
size: .; length: 14; J: TRBJ2-3; D: TRBD2; V: TRBV2; CDR3: CASSRLANADTQYF; DNA: TGTGCCAGCAGCCGACTAGCGAACGCAGATACGCAGTATTTT
size: once; length: 13; J: TRBJ2-3; D: .; V: TRBV7-9; CDR3: CASSLAVLDTQYF; DNA: TGTGCCAGCAGCTTAGCTGTTCTAGATACGCAGTATTTT
size: .; length: 15; J: TRBJ2-3; D: .; V: TRBV7-9; CDR3: CASSLRRGSGDTQYF; DNA: TGTGCCAGCAGCTTGCGGAGGGGAAGTGGGGATACGCAGTATTTT
size: .; length: 15; J: TRBJ2-1; D: .; V: TRBV23-1; CDR3: CASSRPGSSYNEQFF; DNA: TGCGCCAGCAGTCGGCCCGGGAGCTCCTACAATGAGCAGTTCTTC
size: .; length: 16; J: TRBJ2-1; D: .; V: TRBV7-9; CDR3: CASSSLSMSDMDEQFF; DNA: TGTGCCAGCAGCTCCCTTAGCATGAGCGATATGGATGAGCAGTTCTTC
size: .; length: 16; J: TRBJ2-7; D: TRBD2; V: TRBV25-1; CDR3: CASSGTSGRAVYEQYF; DNA: TGTGCCAGCAGTGGGACTAGCGGGAGGGCCGTCTACGAGCAGTACTTC
size: .; length: 14; J: TRBJ1-5; D: .; V: TRBV6-2/TRBV6-3; CDR3: CASSYQGSGQPQHF; DNA: TGTGCCAGCAGTTACCAGGGGTCGGGTCAGCCCCAGCATTTT
size: .; length: 13; J: TRBJ2-5; D: .; V: TRBV4-1; CDR3: CASSQVSGETQYF; DNA: TGCGCCAGCAGCCAAGTTTCGGGAGAGACCCAGTACTTC
size: .; length: 14; J: TRBJ2-1; D: .; V: TRBV9; CDR3: CASSPKTEYNEQFF; DNA: TGTGCCAGCAGCCCCAAGACAGAGTACAATGAGCAGTTCTTC
size: .; length: 16; J: TRBJ2-6; D: .; V: TRBV7-2; CDR3: CASSLFGGSGANVLTF; DNA: TGTGCCAGCAGCTTATTCGGGGGCTCTGGGGCCAACGTCCTGACTTTC
size: .; length: 15; J: TRBJ2-7; D: .; V: TRBV21-1; CDR3: CASSLIQGVTSEQYF; DNA: TGTGCCAGCAGCCTAATACAGGGGGTGACCTCCGAGCAGTACTTC